The T cell receptor beta chain under discussion was sequenced for a study of cytomegalovirus exposure and HLA in healthy donors. The length of the CDR3 is 15 residues. Trimming at V came to 6 bases and at J to 3 bases, leaving 10 bases not matched to a gene. CDR1 MNHNS and CDR2 SASEGT come from the germline V gene. Clones were sequenced by immunoSEQ multiplex PCR, and TCRdb holds only the in-frame ones, with some missing. The sample consists of about 150,000 clones, around 90% of them appearing once. The source is a man aged 18 to 35 in good health and CMV-seronegative. Sequenced sample: PBMCs. The chain couples TRBV6-1 to TRBJ2-7, with 8 nucleotides matching TRBD2. CDR3 sequence (DNA): TGTGCCAGCAGCGCTGGGACTAGGCAGAACTACGAGCAGTACTTC. It translates to CASSAGTRQNYEQYF.